One and the same sample provided the 31 T cell receptor beta chains below, sequenced in a study of T-cell reconstitution after alpha-beta-depleted transplantation in children. The authors prepared the TCRbeta library with unique molecular identifiers. One entry per CDR3 protein, called by TCRdb with MiXCR from the PCR reads. Among some 600,000 distinct CDR3 sequences listed, roughly 17% were seen once. The sample here was PBMCs from the stem cell graft donor, taken from the stem cell graft. These receptor sequences come from a human donor who donated a stem cell graft to a child with acute myeloid leukemia.

This clonotype was counted only a few times. The V and J genes are TRBV5-6 and TRBJ2-2, with a possible D match to TRBD1 (6 bases). Per germline, CDR1 SGHDT and CDR2 YYEEEE. With 4 bases removed from V and 7 bases from J, the gap between germline ends came to 11 bases. The CDR3 is 13 amino acids. In DNA, the CDR3 is TGTGCCAGCAGCATCAACAGGGACGGGGAGCTGTTTTTT. It encodes CASSINRDGELFF.

This clonotype was recorded many times. This chain uses TRBV7-2 with TRBJ1-6; tentative D call: TRBD1 (6 bases). The germline V and J ends were trimmed by 6 bases and 11 bases, with 23 bases remaining between them. CDR3 size: 16 residues. The germline gives CDR1 SGHTA, CDR2 FQGNSA. As DNA, the CDR3 is TGTGCCAGCAGACCGCCTTCCCAGGGGAGGACGGCACCCCTCCACTTT. It codes for CASRPPSQGRTAPLHF.

V is TRBV5-2 and J is TRBJ2-1; the D call of TRBD2 is as the table states it, not checked on the DNA. TRBV5-2 counts as a pseudogene. The CDR3 totals 15 residues. Here the CDR3 reads CAMGLRLQFPNEQFF. In DNA, the CDR3 is TGTGCCATGGGCCTGAGGCTACAGTTTCCGAATGAGCAGTTCTTC.

In this sample, this clonotype turned up many times. The chain uses TRBV20-1 and TRBJ1-2, with unresolved D. V lost 4 bases and J lost 0, with 3 bases in between. The germline V gene has CDR1 DFQATT and CDR2 SNEGSKA (reference sequence). This CDR3 comprises 11 residues. The CDR3 DNA sequence: TGCAGTGCTAACACTAACTATGGCTACACCTTC. Protein sequence: CSANTNYGYTF.

The chain links TRBV7-2 to TRBJ2-6, with 7 positions matching TRBD1. V was clipped by 6 bases and J by 0 bases; unmatched bases: 5. Germline CDR1 reads SGHTA; CDR2 reads FQGNSA. This CDR3 comprises 16 residues. The CDR3 region is CASSDRASSGANVLTF. The CDR3 DNA reads as TGTGCCAGCAGTGACAGGGCTAGCTCTGGGGCCAACGTCCTGACTTTC.

The rearrangement uses TRBV6-5 and TRBJ1-1; 7 bases fit TRBD1. CDR3 length: 15 amino acids. In germline, CDR1 is MNHEY, CDR2 SVGAGI. Unmatched junction bases numbered 7, after V lost 2 bases and J lost 4 bases. As DNA, the CDR3 is TGTGCCAGCAGTTACAGGCAGGGGGACGGCACTGAAGCTTTCTTT. Amino acid sequence: CASSYRQGDGTEAFF.

There are many counts of this clonotype. V is TRBV20-1 and J is TRBJ2-7; D not resolved. Trimming cost V 4 bases and J 2 bases, with 15 bases left between them. This CDR3 region has 14 residues. Germline CDR1 and CDR2: DFQATT and SNEGSKA (reference sequence). The CDR3 DNA is TGCAGTGCTATCCCCCGACCGTACACCTACGAGCAGTACTTC. Its protein is CSAIPRPYTYEQYF.

This clonotype has a count of ten or more. This chain connects TRBV29-1 to TRBJ2-5; D is uncertain. V dropped 5 bases and J dropped 2 bases, with 9 bases sitting between them. Germline V CDR1 and CDR2: SQVTM, ANQGSEA. The CDR3 is 12 residues long. The CDR3 DNA reads as TGCAGCGTTTCAGAGGTTCAAGAGACCCAGTACTTC. Translation: CSVSEVQETQYF.

This clonotype was counted only a few times. The rearrangement uses TRBV18 and TRBJ2-7, with a weak D call TRBD1 (6 bases). Trimming removed 0 bases from V and 2 bases from J, with 11 bases in between. Germline CDR1 reads KGHSH; CDR2 reads LQKENI. The CDR3 loop spans 15 amino acids. The CDR3: CASSPPTGSPYEQYF. The CDR3 DNA reads as TGTGCCAGCTCACCACCAACAGGGTCCCCCTACGAGCAGTACTTC.

This clonotype was seen more than once but under ten times. This chain uses TRBV29-1 with TRBJ2-5, with D unresolved. V lost 6 bases and J lost 0, with 14 bases in between. The CDR3 sequence is 14 residues long. Germline V gives CDR1 SQVTM, CDR2 ANQGSEA. The CDR3 DNA reads as TGCAGCGTGGAGATGACACCTTACCAAGAGACCCAGTACTTC. Amino acid sequence: CSVEMTPYQETQYF.

The table lists this clonotype with a few counts. This chain links TRBV7-2 with TRBJ2-3; 11 bases line up with TRBD1. Germline-derived CDR1 and CDR2 are SGHTA and FQGNSA. V was pared by 3 bases and J by 5 bases, with 7 bases of the junction left unmatched. The CDR3 length is 16 residues. The DNA of the CDR3 is TGTGCCAGCAGCTTTTCCTTGGACAGGGGGCGAGATACGCAGTATTTT. Its translation is CASSFSLDRGRDTQYF.

This clonotype was seen repeatedly, ten times or more. V usage is TRBV20-1 and J usage is TRBJ2-7, with D unclear. The germline gives CDR1 DFQATT, CDR2 SNEGSKA (reference sequence). This CDR3 is 13 amino acids long. The V and J ends lost 7 bases and 0 bases respectively, with 13 bases between them. CDR3: CSGVVGSSYEQYF. The CDR3 DNA reads as TGCAGTGGAGTAGTAGGCAGCTCCTACGAGCAGTACTTC.

This clonotype was recorded at least ten times. J is TRBJ1-1 and V is TRBV20-1; D is ambiguous. CDR1 is DFQATT and CDR2 is SNEGSKA in the germline V gene (reference sequence). This CDR3 is 12 amino acids long. Between the trimmed V and J ends, which lost 5 bases and 4 bases, there was a span of 11 bases. DNA of the CDR3: TGCAGTGCTGACGGACCGACCACTGAAGCTTTCTTT. Its protein is CSADGPTTEAFF.

This rearrangement joins TRBV9 to TRBJ1-1; no reliable D call. Germline V lookup: CDR1 SGDLS, CDR2 YYNGEE. The CDR3 length is 13 residues. V lost 3 bases and J lost 3, with 9 bases in between. The CDR3 bases are TGTGCCAGCAGCGAACTCCGCCACACTGAAGCTTTCTTT. Amino acid sequence: CASSELRHTEAFF. Drawing the rest from reference TRBV9 and TRBJ1-1, the complete variable domain is DSGVTQTPKHLITATGQRVTLRCSPRSGDLSVYWYQQSLDQGLQFLIQYYNGEERAKGNILERFSAQQFPDLHSELNLSSLELGDSALYFCASSELRHTEAFFGQGTRLTVV.

The sample holds many counts of this clonotype. The rearrangement links TRBV20-1 to TRBJ1-5; TRBD1 is a possible D gene (5 bases). The CDR3 runs to 15 residues. V was cut by 5 bases and J by 1 base, with 15 bases left in between. The germline gives CDR1 DFQATT, CDR2 SNEGSKA (reference sequence). The CDR3 DNA reads as TGCAGTGCTGATGGGGGGGGACTAAGCAATCAGCCCCAGCATTTT. This translates into CSADGGGLSNQPQHF.

The chain couples TRBV12-3 or TRBV12-4 to TRBJ2-7; no definite D call. The length of the CDR3 is 13 residues. The V and J ends lost 6 bases and 0 bases respectively, with 9 bases between them. The CDR3 spells CASRGYSSYEQYF. The CDR3 DNA is TGTGCCAGCAGAGGGTACAGCTCCTACGAGCAGTACTTC.

The chain combines TRBV10-2 with TRBJ2-7; 7 nucleotides line up with TRBD1. V trimming: 1 base; J trimming: 2 bases; junction bases outside the gene matches: 2. CDR3 length: 14 amino acids. Germline lookup yields CDR1 WSHSY and CDR2 SAAADI. DNA of the CDR3: TGCGCCAGCAGTGAGTGGACAGGAGCCTACGAGCAGTACGTC. Its protein product is CASSEWTGAYEQYV.

This clonotype showed up just a few times. The chain uses TRBV7-8 and TRBJ2-4; 13 bases match TRBD2. Germline CDR1 and CDR2: SGHVS and FQNEAQ. This CDR3 comprises 15 residues. Germline trimming cut 5 bases from V and 6 bases from J; bases unmatched to any gene: 4. CDR3 DNA sequence: TGTGCCAGCAGCCTACTAGCGGGGGGGGGAAACATTCAGTACTTC. Its translation is CASSLLAGGGNIQYF.

This rearrangement joins TRBV5-1 to TRBJ1-1, with D tentatively TRBD1 (6 bases). The CDR3 has 14 amino acids. Trimming shortened V by 0 bases and J by 4 bases, and 10 bases separated the two germline ends. Germline V gene data show CDR1 as SGHRS and CDR2 as YFSETQ. CDR3 amino acids: CASSLARTATEAFF. CDR3 DNA sequence: TGCGCCAGCAGCTTGGCCCGGACAGCCACTGAAGCTTTCTTT.

This clonotype was counted ten times or more. J is TRBJ2-7 and V is TRBV20-1; 7 bases map to TRBD2. V lost 5 bases to trimming and J lost 7 bases; unmatched junction nucleotides: 14. Germline V gives CDR1 DFQATT, CDR2 SNEGSKA (reference sequence). This CDR3 has 14 amino acids. The CDR3 nucleotides are TGCAGTGCTTCGGGGCCTAGCGGACTTAGTGAGCAGTACTTC. As protein: CSASGPSGLSEQYF.

V gene TRBV12-3 or TRBV12-4 combines with J gene TRBJ2-2, with D uncertain. Trimming pared 6 bases from V and 5 bases from J, leaving 22 bases between. CDR3 size: 17 residues. CDR3 in DNA: TGTGCCAGCAGCCCGGGCCCTTCACCGGCCGGGACCGGGGAGCTGTTTTTT. It translates to CASSPGPSPAGTGELFF.

This chain links TRBV6-4 with TRBJ2-4; D gene unclear. Deletions cut 1 base from V and 2 bases from J, with 15 bases between. CDR3 length: 17 residues. Germline CDR1 and CDR2: MRHNA and SNTAGT. The CDR3 DNA reads TGTGCCAGCAGTGACTTTGAGTGCAGACAAACCAAAAACATTCAGTACTTC. Translation: CASSDFECRQTKNIQYF.

There are a few counts of this clonotype. The chain employs TRBV20-1 and TRBJ2-4; D perhaps matches TRBD1 (6 bases). This CDR3 is 14 amino acids long. V lost 5 bases and J lost 3, with 14 bases in between. Germline V lookup: CDR1 DFQATT, CDR2 SNEGSKA (reference sequence). The CDR3 sequence: CSARQGIGKNIQYF. CDR3 sequence (DNA): TGCAGTGCTCGCCAGGGGATTGGCAAAAACATTCAGTACTTC.

This rearrangement joins TRBV6-5 to TRBJ1-1, with D possibly TRBD1 on 5 matching bases. CDR3 length: 14 residues. V was shortened by 2 bases and J by 8 bases, with 15 bases between the two germline ends. The V gene's germline CDR1 is MNHEY and CDR2 SVGAGI. This CDR3 is CASSYQGGLGEAFF. The CDR3 region has the DNA TGTGCCAGCAGTTACCAGGGCGGCCTAGGCGAAGCTTTCTTT.

The J gene is TRBJ1-6, the V gene TRBV7-2; 11 bases line up with TRBD1. The CDR3 is 16 amino acids. Germline-derived CDR1 and CDR2 are SGHTA and FQGNSA. Trimming cost V 0 bases and J 10 bases; bases outside gene matches: 5. The DNA of the CDR3 is TGTGCCAGCAGCTTAGCGCCGGGACAGGGGGAATCACCCCTCCACTTT. Its translation: CASSLAPGQGESPLHF. Using reference TRBV7-2 and TRBJ1-6 for the parts outside the CDR3, the full variable domain is GAGVSQSPSNKVTEKGKDVELRCDPISGHTALYWYRQSLGQGLEFLIYFQGNSAPDKSGLPSDRFSAERTGGSVSTLTIQRTQQEDSAVYLCASSLAPGQGESPLHFGNGTRLTVT.

Many counts were recorded for this clonotype. The chain carries TRBV13 and TRBJ2-7; no definite D call. Between the trimmed V and J ends, which lost 1 base and 7 bases, there was a span of 8 bases. Germline V lookup: CDR1 PRHDT, CDR2 FYEKMQ (reference sequence). CDR3 length: 12 residues. The CDR3 DNA reads as TGTGCCAGCAGCTTAGACGGCAGGGAGCAGTACGTC. Translated: CASSLDGREQYV.

This clonotype was seen a handful of times. The chain joins TRBV6-1 to TRBJ2-7; TRBD1 agrees at 11 bases. Per germline, CDR1 MNHNS and CDR2 SASEGT. V lost 3 bases to trimming and J lost 5 bases; unmatched junction nucleotides: 9. The CDR3 is 16 residues long. DNA of the CDR3: TGTGCCAGCAGTGACCCCGGACAGGGGGCCTTCGACGAGCAGTACTTC. This sequence encodes CASSDPGQGAFDEQYF.

The gene calls are TRBV7-9 and TRBJ1-1, with D unresolved. V lost 2 bases to trimming and J lost 0 bases, with 16 bases between them. CDR3 length: 17 residues. CDR1 and CDR2 from the germline V gene are SEHNR and FQNEAQ (reference sequence). In nucleotides, the CDR3 is TGTGCCAGCAGCTTACGAACACTTGGAGTTATGAACACTGAAGCTTTCTTT. This sequence encodes CASSLRTLGVMNTEAFF. Full variable domain (rest looked up from reference TRBV7-9 and TRBJ1-1): DTGVSQNPRHKITKRGQNVTFRCDPISEHNRLYWYRQTLGQGPEFLTYFQNEAQLEKSRLLSDRFSAERPKGSFSTLEIQRTEQGDSAMYLCASSLRTLGVMNTEAFFGQGTRLTVV.

The chain employs TRBV10-3 and TRBJ1-4; D gene unclear. Between the trimmed V and J ends, which lost 4 bases and 7 bases, there was a span of 4 bases. Germline V gives CDR1 ENHRY, CDR2 SYGVKD. This CDR3 comprises 11 residues. CDR3 residues: CAISGGEKLFF. The CDR3 DNA sequence: TGTGCCATCAGTGGGGGTGAAAAACTGTTTTTT.

This clonotype came up many times. The V and J genes are TRBV7-2 and TRBJ1-4; weak D call: TRBD1 (5 bases). The CDR3 covers 16 residues. The V and J ends lost 5 bases and 0 bases respectively, with 13 bases between them. The germline gives CDR1 SGHTA, CDR2 FQGNSA. DNA for the CDR3: TGTGCCAGCAGCCGACAGTCTGGAGCAACTAATGAAAAACTGTTTTTT. As protein: CASSRQSGATNEKLFF.

This clonotype was seen many times. This chain connects TRBV20-1 to TRBJ2-7; D might be TRBD2 (5 bases). V dropped 0 bases and J dropped 3 bases, with 21 bases sitting between them. Germline V gene data show CDR1 as DFQATT and CDR2 as SNEGSKA (reference sequence). This CDR3 has 17 residues. The CDR3 DNA sequence: TGCAGTGCTAGAGATCTTTCGGGAATACTAACGGGCTACGAGCAGTACTTC. It encodes CSARDLSGILTGYEQYF.